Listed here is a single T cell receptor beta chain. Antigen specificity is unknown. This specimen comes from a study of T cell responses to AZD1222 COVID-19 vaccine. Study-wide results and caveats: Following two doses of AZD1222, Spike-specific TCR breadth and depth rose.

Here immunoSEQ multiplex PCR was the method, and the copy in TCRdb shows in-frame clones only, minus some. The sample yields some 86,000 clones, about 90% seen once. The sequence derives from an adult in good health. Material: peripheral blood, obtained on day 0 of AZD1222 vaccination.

The CDR3, as DNA: TGTGCCAGCAGCTTCCGGATAGCGGGAGAGAAAGAGACCCAGTACTTC. It specifies CASSFRIAGEKETQYF. The genes are TRBV7-9 and TRBJ2-5; 9 nucleotides align to TRBD2. This CDR3 has 16 amino acids. V shed 3 bases and J 3 bases; nucleotides not matched to a gene: 8. CDR1 SEHNR and CDR2 FQNEAQ come from the germline V gene (reference sequence).